This entry is about one T cell receptor (beta chain). The sample originates from a study of low-dose radiotherapy and immunotherapy resistance in tumors. Alpha- and beta-chain coverage of first-strand cDNA came from TRAV- and TRBV-specific primers. TCR amplification ran approximately 22 PCR cycles using constant-region and V-primer adapter primers. Isolated mRNA underwent amplification via in vitro transcription. TCRdb re-called the reads with MiXCR, one entry per CDR3 protein. The table lists 13,000 or so distinct CDR3 sequences, 76% of them singletons. From germline, CDR1 is SGHRS and CDR2 YFSETQ. Trimming stripped 7 bases from V and 9 bases from J, with 14 bases between. The CDR3 length is 13 residues.

This chain connects TRBV5-1 to TRBJ1-6, with a possible D match to TRBD1 (5 bases). The origin of this receptor is a human donor with advanced metastatic prostate, ovarian, gallbladder or colorectal cancer (not recorded which). This table probably holds off-target reads from a library built for another chain. The CDR3 nucleotides are TGCGCCAGCCGTACAGACGGGGGTTCACCCCTCCACTTT. Its protein product is CASRTDGGSPLHF.